This T cell receptor beta chain comes out of a study of T cells in Graves' hyperthyroidism and ophthalmopathy. Looking at the study overall: Staff took peripheral blood when the initial diagnosis was made, before any treatment began.

This clonotype was observed many times. What it binds is not known. Findings of the study overall: Ophthalmopathy, which appeared later, was predicted by the model a median about 6.8 months before onset. Within blood appeared most thyroid clonotypes that had expanded above 0.001.

The CDR3 extends over 15 amino acids. The junction had 7 bases not matched to a gene; V was cut back by 7 bases and J by 8 bases. Germline assignment: CDR1 WSHSY and CDR2 SAAADI. Amplified TCR beta CDR3 regions came from RNA transcripts. In the first-round RT-PCR of the TCR CDR3, the HTBI primer set was used. TCRdb used MiXCR to reprocess the multiplex PCR reads, holding one entry per CDR3 protein. The sample has 350,000 to 400,000 distinct CDR3 sequences; 11% to 15% are singletons. The receptor was isolated from a woman aged 55-75 years with Graves' hyperthyroidism. The chain carries TRBV10-2 and TRBJ2-1, with TRBD2 identical over 14 bases. Sequenced sample: blood. CDR3 protein: CASIKTSGRGDEQFF. The CDR3 bases are TGCGCCAGCATCAAGACTAGCGGGAGGGGCGATGAGCAGTTCTTC.